This T cell receptor (beta chain) stems from a study of molecular identifiers for immune sequencing clone quantification. TCRdb re-analysed the PCR reads in MiXCR, keeping a single row per CDR3 protein. Among roughly 320,000 distinct CDR3 sequences listed, roughly a quarter were seen once. CDR1 and CDR2 (germline): SGHRS, YFSETQ. The CDR3 length is 13 residues. V was shortened by 1 base and J by 5 bases, with 8 bases between the two germline ends. The table lists this clonotype with many counts. Sequenced: naive CD8+ T cells from blood, with Jurkat cell RNA spiked in. Subset given: FACS-sorted CD8+CD4-CCR7+CD45RA+ naive T cells. The receptor was isolated from a human donor in good health. Some libraries in this study had Jurkat cell RNA spiked in. This chain uses TRBV5-1 with TRBJ2-3; unclear D gene. The CDR3 sequence is CASSLSYVDTQYF. DNA of the CDR3: TGCGCCAGCAGCTTGAGTTACGTAGATACGCAGTATTTT.